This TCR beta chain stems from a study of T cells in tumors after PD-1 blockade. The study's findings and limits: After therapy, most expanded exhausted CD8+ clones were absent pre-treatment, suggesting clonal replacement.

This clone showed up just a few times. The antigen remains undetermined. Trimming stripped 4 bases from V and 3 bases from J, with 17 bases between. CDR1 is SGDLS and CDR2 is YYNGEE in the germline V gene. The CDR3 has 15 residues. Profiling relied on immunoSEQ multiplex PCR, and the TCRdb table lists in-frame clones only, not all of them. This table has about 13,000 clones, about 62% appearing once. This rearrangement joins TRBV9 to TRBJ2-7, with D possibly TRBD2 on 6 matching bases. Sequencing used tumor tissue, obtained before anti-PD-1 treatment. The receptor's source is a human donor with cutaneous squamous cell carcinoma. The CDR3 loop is CASSPTGLASYEQYF. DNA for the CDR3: TGTGCCAGCAGCCCGACGGGACTGGCGAGCTACGAGCAGTACTTC.